This T cell receptor beta chain originates from a study of early T cells in non-severe SARS-CoV-2 infection. Trimming at V came to 5 bases and at J to 2 bases, leaving 11 bases not matched to a gene. The germline V gene encodes CDR1 MNHEY and CDR2 SVGEGT. The length of the CDR3 is 16 residues. TCRdb re-called the 5' RACE reads through MiXCR, storing one row per CDR3 protein. The sample lists 70,000 to 95,000 distinct CDR3 sequences; roughly 14% were seen once. In its sample, this clonotype was seen a few times. The material sequenced was whole blood. The V and J genes are TRBV6-2 or TRBV6-3 and TRBJ1-2; 7 bases fit TRBD1. The receptor was derived from an adult who was a healthcare worker with PCR-confirmed SARS-CoV-2 infection or an uninfected control (not recorded which). CDR3 bases: TGTGCCAGCAGTCACACTCCCGGGACAGCGAACTATGGCTACACCTTC. Its translation is CASSHTPGTANYGYTF.